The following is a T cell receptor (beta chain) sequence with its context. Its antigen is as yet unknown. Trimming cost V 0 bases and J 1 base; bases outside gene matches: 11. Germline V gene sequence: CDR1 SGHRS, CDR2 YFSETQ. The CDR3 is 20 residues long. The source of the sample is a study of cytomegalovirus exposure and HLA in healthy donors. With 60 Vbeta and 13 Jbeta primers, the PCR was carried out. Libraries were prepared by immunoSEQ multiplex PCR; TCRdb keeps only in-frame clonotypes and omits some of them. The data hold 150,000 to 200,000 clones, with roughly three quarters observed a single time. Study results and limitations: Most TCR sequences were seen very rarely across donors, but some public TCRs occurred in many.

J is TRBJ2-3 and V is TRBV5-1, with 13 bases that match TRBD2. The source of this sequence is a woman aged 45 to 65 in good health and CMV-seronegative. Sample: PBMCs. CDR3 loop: CASSLGSGLAGVYRTDTQYF. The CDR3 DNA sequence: TGCGCCAGCAGCTTGGGGTCCGGACTAGCGGGAGTCTACCGCACAGATACGCAGTATTTT.